The source of this T cell receptor beta chain is a study of CD8 T cells in Susac syndrome. Sequencing of TCR beta was performed on blood CD8+ and CD4+ T cells. This clonotype was seen a single time. After extraction with the RNeasy kit, roughly 0.45 to 1 ug of the RNA was reverse transcribed using random hexamers. TCRdb called the immunoSEQ multiplex PCR reads again in MiXCR, with one record for every CDR3 protein. This table holds some 140,000 distinct CDR3 sequences, around nine tenths found once. The specimen sequenced was CD8+ T cells from PBMCs. The receptor's source is a human donor with multiple sclerosis.

The CDR3 coding sequence is TGCAGTGCACAGGGGGCGCTAGATGGCTACACCTTC. Translating gives CSAQGALDGYTF. V gene TRBV20-1 combines with J gene TRBJ1-2; 9 positions match TRBD1. The length of the CDR3 is 12 residues. Germline CDR1 and CDR2: DFQATT and SNEGSKA (reference sequence). After removal of 6 bases from V and 6 bases from J, the junction contained 5 bases not matched to a gene.